Below, 8 T cell receptor beta chains from the same sample are listed, as sequenced in a study of beta chain features in type 1 diabetes. Overall study results and limits: TCRB CDR3s were moderately but significantly shorter in Type 1 diabetes patients in all four CD4+ subsets.

No antigen has been assigned to these receptors. Of the isolated RNA, all was reverse transcribed, and so the sequenced material was expressed TCRB transcripts. TCRdb's table, derived via immunoSEQ multiplex PCR, lists solely in-frame clones and lacks some. The table records 20,000 to 25,000 clones, around 63% of them present only once. The specimen was Tregs from blood. These receptors all come from a man aged 18 to 29 with type 1 diabetes.

This clone has more than one count but fewer than ten. The chain has TRBV28 and TRBJ2-7, with D perhaps TRBD1 (5 bases). Trimming removed 8 bases at V and 2 bases at J, with 13 bases between. Germline V gives CDR1 MDHEN, CDR2 SYDVKM. CDR3 size: 13 residues. The CDR3 sequence: CASGDSATYEQYF. The DNA for the CDR3 is TGTGCCAGCGGAGACAGTGCGACCTACGAGCAGTACTTC.

The chain combines TRBV28 with TRBJ2-1; a possible D gene is TRBD1 (5 bases). CDR1 is MDHEN, CDR2 SYDVKM, per germline. Trimming took off 2 bases at V and 12 bases at J, with 11 bases between the two ends. The CDR3 runs to 12 residues. CDR3 in amino acids: CASSLPYQGQFF. The CDR3 DNA reads TGTGCCAGCAGTTTACCTTATCAGGGGCAGTTCTTC. The full variable domain, completed using reference TRBV28 and TRBJ2-1, is DVKVTQSSRYLVKRTGEKVFLECVQDMDHENMFWYRQDPGLGLRLIYFSYDVKMKEKGDIPEGYSVSREKKERFSLILESASTNQTSMYLCASSLPYQGQFFGPGTRLTVL.

V and J are TRBV28 and TRBJ2-7, with TRBD2 matching over 8 bases. J was trimmed by 2 bases and V by 4 bases; bases with no gene match: 10. The CDR3 is 16 amino acids. The germline CDR1 and CDR2 sequences are MDHEN and SYDVKM. The CDR3 coding sequence is TGTGCCAGCAGTTCACTAGCGGCCTCGGGGCCCTACGAGCAGTACTTC. It specifies CASSSLAASGPYEQYF.

This clone was counted a single time. The gene calls are TRBV19 and TRBJ2-1; unclear D gene. This CDR3 spans 12 amino acids. The V end was cut by 10 bases, the J end by 1 base, with 8 bases between. CDR1 is LNHDA, CDR2 SQIVND, per germline (reference sequence). DNA for the CDR3: TGTGCCACCTCTAAGTCCTACAATGAGCAGTTCTTC. It specifies CATSKSYNEQFF.

This clone was seen only once. The chain recombines TRBV10-2 with TRBJ2-2; D perhaps matches TRBD2 (6 bases). Germline CDR1 and CDR2: WSHSY and SAAADI. Trimming stripped 6 bases from V and 4 bases from J, with 12 bases between. The CDR3 is 14 amino acids. CDR3 nucleotide sequence: TGCGCCAGCAGGGGACTCACTGGCACCGGGGAGCTGTTTTTT. Amino acid sequence: CASRGLTGTGELFF.

V is TRBV27 and J is TRBJ1-2; 8 nucleotides line up with TRBD1. The CDR3 spans 14 residues. Germline CDR1 reads MNHEY; CDR2 reads SMNVEV (reference sequence). J gave up 6 bases and V 6 bases, and 9 bases lay outside the gene matches. The CDR3 sequence is CASSSTGARHGYTF. DNA of the CDR3: TGTGCCAGCAGCTCGACAGGGGCTAGGCATGGCTACACCTTC.

This chain joins TRBV19 and TRBJ2-3; 7 positions match TRBD1. There are 19 residues in the CDR3. CDR1 is LNHDA and CDR2 is SQIVND in the germline V gene (reference sequence). Germline trimming cut 6 bases from V and 0 bases from J; bases unmatched to any gene: 18. The CDR3 region is CASRYGQADYRVSTDTQYF. As DNA, the CDR3 is TGTGCCAGTAGGTACGGACAGGCCGACTATCGCGTTAGCACAGATACGCAGTATTTT. The full variable domain, its missing parts supplied by reference TRBV19 and TRBJ2-3, is DGGITQSPKYLFRKEGQNVTLSCEQNLNHDAMYWYRQDPGQGLRLIYYSQIVNDFQKGDIAEGYSVSREKKESFPLTVTSAQKNPTAFYLCASRYGQADYRVSTDTQYFGPGTRLTVL.

V gene TRBV5-1 combines with J gene TRBJ2-1, with 7 bases that match TRBD2. J lost 4 bases, V lost 2 bases, and 6 bases had no gene match. From germline, CDR1 is SGHRS and CDR2 YFSETQ. This CDR3 has 15 residues. CDR3 DNA: TGCGCCAGCAGCTTACCTAGCGGACGGTACAATGAGCAGTTCTTC. It is translated as CASSLPSGRYNEQFF.